The 19 T cell receptor beta chains reported below all come from one sample, sequenced in a study of T cells in Graves' hyperthyroidism and ophthalmopathy. The investigators amplified TCR beta CDR3 regions from RNA transcripts. TCR CDR3 underwent first-round RT-PCR with the HTBI primer set. A single record per CDR3 protein comes from TCRdb applying MiXCR to the multiplex PCR reads. The profile shows around 500,000 distinct CDR3 sequences, around 15% of them singletons. Sequences were obtained from blood. All receptors derive from a woman in her thirties or forties with Graves' hyperthyroidism.

The CDR3 loop reads CASSSQSLNNEQFF. The CDR3 DNA is TGTGCCAGCAGTTCCCAGAGCCTAAACAATGAGCAGTTCTTC. The rearrangement uses TRBV6-2 or TRBV6-3 and TRBJ2-1, with unresolved D. Germline-derived CDR1 and CDR2 are MNHEY and SVGEGT. The V end lost 4 bases, the J end lost 5 bases, and 12 bases lay between the germline ends. The CDR3 has 14 residues.

There are a few counts of this clonotype. The chain couples TRBV5-1 to TRBJ2-2, with D perhaps given as TRBD1 or TRBD2 (6 bases each). The CDR3 totals 16 residues. V was clipped by 1 base and J by 4 bases, with 14 bases between them. Germline V gene data show CDR1 as SGHRS and CDR2 as YFSETQ. The CDR3 coding sequence is TGCGCCAGCAGCTTGCCAGCACAGGGACTCACCGGGGAGCTGTTTTTT. Encoded protein: CASSLPAQGLTGELFF.

This clonotype was counted many times. V and J are TRBV15 and TRBJ2-1, with 9 bases lining up with TRBD2. V dropped 0 bases and J dropped 5; count of bases not matched to a gene: 17. Germline CDR1 LNHNV, CDR2 YYDKDF (reference sequence). The CDR3 length is 20 residues. CDR3 coding DNA: TGTGCCACCAGCAGAGAGATTATGGAGGGCGGGAGGGCGATAAACAATGAGCAGTTCTTC. Protein: CATSREIMEGGRAINNEQFF.

The chain combines TRBV12-5 with TRBJ1-5, with D tentatively TRBD1 (6 bases). This CDR3 spans 12 amino acids. Germline V CDR1 and CDR2: LGHNT, FRNRAP. V lost 1 base to trimming and J lost 9 bases, with 7 bases between them. The CDR3 sequence: CASGLGGLPQHF. CDR3 nucleotide sequence: TGTGCTAGTGGTTTGGGGGGGCTGCCCCAGCATTTT. The full variable domain, rest sourced from reference TRBV12-5 and TRBJ1-5, is DARVTQTPRHKVTEMGQEVTMRCQPILGHNTVFWYRQTMMQGLELLAYFRNRAPLDDSGMPKDRFSAEMPDATLATLKIQPSEPRDSAVYFCASGLGGLPQHFGDGTRLSIL.

This clonotype came up a few times. The chain couples TRBV4-1 to TRBJ2-3; 11 nucleotides agree with TRBD2. CDR3 length: 18 residues. Germline V gene lookup returns CDR1 MGHRA and CDR2 YSYEKL. V lost 1 base, J lost 1 base, and 7 bases stayed unmatched. The CDR3 loop reads CASSQAGTSGWGTDTQYF. CDR3 nucleotide sequence: TGCGCCAGCAGCCAAGCCGGGACTAGCGGATGGGGCACAGATACGCAGTATTTT.

This clonotype was detected only a few times. This may come from a read error, since a much larger clone is one base off. The rearrangement uses TRBV18 and TRBJ2-1, with no clear D. V was pared by 4 bases and J by 5 bases, with 9 bases between. This CDR3 is built from 13 residues. Germline V lookup: CDR1 KGHSH, CDR2 LQKENI. The CDR3 sequence is CASSLTNDNEQFF. The CDR3 DNA follows: TGTGCCAGCTCACTAACCAACGACAATGAGCAGTTCTTC.

This clonotype has ten or more counts. The genes are TRBV2 and TRBJ2-7; possibly TRBD2 for D (6 bases). Trimming took 4 bases from V and 2 from J, leaving 12 bases between them. The CDR3 covers 14 residues. Germline V gene data show CDR1 as SNHLY and CDR2 as FYNNEI. The CDR3, as DNA: TGTGCCAGCAGTGCGGGACTTCCTGCCTACGAGCAGTACTTC. It encodes CASSAGLPAYEQYF.

This clonotype has ten or more counts. This chain connects TRBV29-1 to TRBJ1-1; 8 nucleotides line up with TRBD1. Germline V gene sequence: CDR1 SQVTM, CDR2 ANQGSEA. This CDR3 comprises 12 residues. DNA of the CDR3: TGCACCGGGACAGGATCGGGCACTGAAGCTTTCTTT. Its protein product is CTGTGSGTEAFF. Full variable domain (rest looked up from reference TRBV29-1 and TRBJ1-1): SAVISQKPSRDICQRGTSLTIQCQVDSQVTMMFWYRQQPGQSLTLIATANQGSEATYESGFVIDKFPISRPNLTFSTLTVSNMSPEDSSIYLCTGTGSGTEAFFGQGTRLTVV.

This clonotype was detected a few times. CDR3 DNA: TGTGCCAGCAGTTACTCACTAGCGGGAGGAGTCGGGGGCGAGCAGTACTTC. This translates into CASSYSLAGGVGGEQYF. The chain carries TRBV6-5 and TRBJ2-7; 12 bases are shared with TRBD2. V was pared by 0 bases and J by 6 bases, with 9 bases of the junction left unmatched. The germline gives CDR1 MNHEY, CDR2 SVGAGI. This CDR3 region has 17 residues.

This clonotype has ten or more counts. Written as DNA, the CDR3 is TGTGCCAGCAGTACTGGCGGGACAGGGGAAAAGACCCAGTACTTC. It is translated as CASSTGGTGEKTQYF. The V and J genes are TRBV28 and TRBJ2-5, with 10 nucleotides matching TRBD1. Trimming at V came to 5 bases and at J to 6 bases, leaving 9 bases not matched to a gene. Germline CDR1 reads MDHEN; CDR2 reads SYDVKM. CDR3 length: 15 amino acids.

The sample holds many counts of this clonotype. This rearrangement joins TRBV15 to TRBJ1-2; TRBD1 matches 8 bases. Germline V CDR1 and CDR2: LNHNV, YYDKDF (reference sequence). There are 15 residues in the CDR3. V lost 0 bases to trimming and J lost 4 bases; unmatched junction nucleotides: 4. The CDR3 DNA reads as TGTGCCACCAGCAGAGATCTGGGACAGGCCTATGGCTACACCTTC. Translating gives CATSRDLGQAYGYTF.

The CDR3: CSARESGTYGYTF. The CDR3 nucleotides read TGCAGTGCTAGAGAATCGGGCACCTATGGCTACACCTTC. The rearrangement links TRBV20-1 to TRBJ1-2; no firm D call. The CDR3 is 13 amino acids. Germline values: CDR1 DFQATT, CDR2 SNEGSKA (reference sequence). The V gene lost 0 bases and the J gene lost 4 bases, with 9 bases spanning the gap.

This clonotype was detected only a few times. The chain employs TRBV28 and TRBJ1-2; D is perhaps TRBD1 (6 bases). The CDR3 extends over 14 amino acids. V gave up 5 bases and J gave up 4 bases, with 14 bases separating them. The germline V gene has CDR1 MDHEN and CDR2 SYDVKM. CDR3 bases: TGTGCCAGCAGTGAGACAGGAGGCGCCTATGGCTACACCTTC. As protein: CASSETGGAYGYTF.

This clonotype was recorded at least ten times. The chain is built from TRBV10-3 and TRBJ2-7; 9 bases fit TRBD1. CDR3 length: 14 residues. After removal of 4 bases from V and 7 bases from J, the junction contained 8 bases not matched to a gene. The germline V gene has CDR1 ENHRY and CDR2 SYGVKD. CDR3 in amino acids: CAISAGTGLGEQYF. DNA for the CDR3: TGTGCCATCAGTGCAGGGACAGGGCTCGGAGAGCAGTACTTC.

This clonotype was counted at least ten times. The V gene is TRBV12-3 or TRBV12-4, the J gene TRBJ2-1; TRBD2 matches at 10 bases. J was trimmed by 6 bases and V by 3 bases; bases with no gene match: 2. CDR3 size: 14 residues. CDR3 DNA sequence: TGTGCCAGCAGTTTGGGGACTAGCGTCAATGAGCAGTTCTTC. It yields the protein CASSLGTSVNEQFF.

This clonotype was recorded a few times. This rearrangement joins TRBV9 to TRBJ1-6; 9 nucleotides line up with TRBD1. Germline V gene sequence: CDR1 SGDLS, CDR2 YYNGEE. The junction had 1 base not matched to a gene; V was cut back by 3 bases and J by 6 bases. There are 14 residues in the CDR3. CDR3 DNA sequence: TGTGCCAGCAGCGGGACAGGGGCTAATTCACCCCTCCACTTT. It codes for CASSGTGANSPLHF.

Points on this clonotype: A much more abundant neighbour one base away suggests this may be a read error. The rearrangement links TRBV3-1 to TRBJ2-3; TRBD2 matches 8 bases. Germline V gene data show CDR1 as LGHDT and CDR2 as YNNKEL (reference sequence). This CDR3 contains 13 residues. The CDR3 DNA reads TGTGCCGGCAGCCAAGAGGGACTAGATACACAGTATTTT. This gives the protein CAGSQEGLDTQYF.

This clonotype was found many times. The chain links TRBV3-1 to TRBJ2-6; TRBD1 aligns across 8 bases. This CDR3 contains 17 residues. CDR1 LGHDT and CDR2 YNNKEL come from the germline V gene (reference sequence). The junction had 5 bases not matched to a gene; V was cut back by 4 bases and J by 0 bases. The CDR3 spells CASSPRTGGSGANVLTF. The CDR3 DNA reads as TGTGCCAGCAGCCCCCGTACAGGGGGCTCTGGGGCCAACGTCCTGACTTTC.

This clonotype was seen repeatedly, ten times or more. The rearrangement joins TRBV2 to TRBJ2-2; D gene unclear. The CDR3 spans 14 residues. V gave up 8 bases and J gave up 1 base, with 11 bases separating them. The germline V gene encodes CDR1 SNHLY and CDR2 FYNNEI. The CDR3 DNA follows: TGTGCCAGCGGTCCGGGCAAGAACACCGGGGAGCTGTTTTTT. Translation gives CASGPGKNTGELFF.